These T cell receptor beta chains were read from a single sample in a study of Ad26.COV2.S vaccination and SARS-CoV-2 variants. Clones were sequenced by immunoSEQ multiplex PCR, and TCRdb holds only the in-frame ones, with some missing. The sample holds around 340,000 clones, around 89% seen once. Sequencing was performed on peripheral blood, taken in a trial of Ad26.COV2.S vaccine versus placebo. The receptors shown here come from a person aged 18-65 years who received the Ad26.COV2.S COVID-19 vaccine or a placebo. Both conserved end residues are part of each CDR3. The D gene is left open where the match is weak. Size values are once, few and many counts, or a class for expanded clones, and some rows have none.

cdr3_nt: TGTGCCAGCAGTGAGTGGCGGGACGGCACTAACTATGGCTACACCTTC
cdr3_aa: CASSEWRDGTNYGYTF
clone_size: -
j_call: TRBJ1-2
v_call: TRBV2
d_call: -

cdr3_nt: TGTGCCAGCAGTGAGACAGGGGGCACCACTGAAGCTTTCTTT
cdr3_aa: CASSETGGTTEAFF
clone_size: -
j_call: TRBJ1-1
v_call: TRBV6-2/TRBV6-3
d_call: TRBD1

cdr3_nt: TGTGCCAGCAGCTTAGCGGCGAGCGTAAGGCAAGAGACCCAGTACTTC
cdr3_aa: CASSLAASVRQETQYF
clone_size: -
j_call: TRBJ2-5
v_call: TRBV11-1
d_call: -

cdr3_nt: TGTGCCAGCAGCTTCCTCCCAGGGAAAGGAGAGACCCAGTACTTC
cdr3_aa: CASSFLPGKGETQYF
clone_size: -
j_call: TRBJ2-5
v_call: TRBV7-3
d_call: -

cdr3_nt: TGTGCCAGCAGTTTACTAGCGGACTCTGGGGCCAACGTCCTGACTTTC
cdr3_aa: CASSLLADSGANVLTF
clone_size: -
j_call: TRBJ2-6
v_call: TRBV28
d_call: TRBD2

cdr3_nt: TGTGCCAGCAGTTACGGAGGGGGGGAATCGAGGGCTCAGCCCCAGCATTTT
cdr3_aa: CASSYGGGESRAQPQHF
clone_size: once
j_call: TRBJ1-5
v_call: TRBV28
d_call: -

cdr3_nt: TGTGCCAGCAGCTTAGGCGGGGGGAGGGATACGCAGTATTTT
cdr3_aa: CASSLGGGRDTQYF
clone_size: -
j_call: TRBJ2-3
v_call: TRBV11-2
d_call: TRBD2

cdr3_nt: TGTGCCAGCGAACCCCGGGACTCGTCGAGGACCCAGTACTTC
cdr3_aa: CASEPRDSSRTQYF
clone_size: -
j_call: TRBJ2-5
v_call: TRBV2
d_call: -

cdr3_nt: TGTGCCACCAGTGATCGGTCCGGGACACTCTATGACTCTGGAAACACCATATATTTT
cdr3_aa: CATSDRSGTLYDSGNTIYF
clone_size: -
j_call: TRBJ1-3
v_call: TRBV24-1
d_call: -

cdr3_nt: TGTGCCAGCAGCCCGTCCCAGGTCTATGGCTACACCTTC
cdr3_aa: CASSPSQVYGYTF
clone_size: -
j_call: TRBJ1-2
v_call: TRBV5-6
d_call: -

cdr3_nt: TGTGCCAGTAGTATACAGCACATACCCAATCAGCCCCAGCATTTT
cdr3_aa: CASSIQHIPNQPQHF
clone_size: -
j_call: TRBJ1-5
v_call: TRBV19
d_call: -

cdr3_nt: TGTGCCAGCGCCACTAGCGGGGATGCCAATGAGCAGTTCTTC
cdr3_aa: CASATSGDANEQFF
clone_size: -
j_call: TRBJ2-1
v_call: TRBV19
d_call: TRBD2

cdr3_nt: TGTGCCAGCAGTTCCTCGACAGGGACCCAAGAGACCCAGTACTTC
cdr3_aa: CASSSSTGTQETQYF
clone_size: -
j_call: TRBJ2-5
v_call: TRBV6-5
d_call: TRBD1

cdr3_nt: TGTGCCAGCAGTTTACAAGGGCGTCAGCCCCAGCATTTT
cdr3_aa: CASSLQGRQPQHF
clone_size: -
j_call: TRBJ1-5
v_call: TRBV27
d_call: -

cdr3_nt: TGTGCCAGCAGTGTAGTCTATGGCTACACCTTC
cdr3_aa: CASSVVYGYTF
clone_size: -
j_call: TRBJ1-2
v_call: TRBV2
d_call: -

cdr3_nt: TGCAGTGCTAGTTCAACCTACGAGCAGTACTTC
cdr3_aa: CSASSTYEQYF
clone_size: -
j_call: TRBJ2-7
v_call: TRBV20-1
d_call: -

cdr3_nt: TGTGCCAGCAGTGAAGCGCCGGGGATAGAAAGATTCTCTGGAAACACCATATATTTT
cdr3_aa: CASSEAPGIERFSGNTIYF
clone_size: -
j_call: TRBJ1-3
v_call: TRBV6-1
d_call: -

cdr3_nt: TGTGCCAGCAGTGATGAATATAAGGGCTACACCTTC
cdr3_aa: CASSDEYKGYTF
clone_size: -
j_call: TRBJ1-2
v_call: TRBV2
d_call: -

cdr3_nt: TGCAGCGTTGAGAACCCAGGGGGGAACAATGAGCAGTTCTTC
cdr3_aa: CSVENPGGNNEQFF
clone_size: -
j_call: TRBJ2-1
v_call: TRBV29-1
d_call: -

cdr3_nt: TGTGCCAGCAGTTACATCAAGGGGACAGCTAACTATGGCTACACCTTC
cdr3_aa: CASSYIKGTANYGYTF
clone_size: -
j_call: TRBJ1-2
v_call: TRBV6-2/TRBV6-3
d_call: TRBD1

cdr3_nt: TGTGCCAGCAGTTTAGTGGGCAATCAGCCCCAGCATTTT
cdr3_aa: CASSLVGNQPQHF
clone_size: -
j_call: TRBJ1-5
v_call: TRBV27
d_call: -

cdr3_nt: TGTGCCAGCAGTGAAGGACGGGGGGGGACGCGCGAAAAACTGTTTTTT
cdr3_aa: CASSEGRGGTREKLFF
clone_size: -
j_call: TRBJ1-4
v_call: TRBV2
d_call: -

cdr3_nt: TGTGCCAGCAGTGACCCCAGGGGGGCTAGCAATCAGCCCCAGCATTTT
cdr3_aa: CASSDPRGASNQPQHF
clone_size: -
j_call: TRBJ1-5
v_call: TRBV2
d_call: TRBD1

cdr3_nt: TGCGCCAGCAGCGAAGCGGGGGGGCCAACAGATACGCAGTATTTT
cdr3_aa: CASSEAGGPTDTQYF
clone_size: -
j_call: TRBJ2-3
v_call: TRBV5-1
d_call: TRBD2

cdr3_nt: TGTGCCAGCAGCTCGCTGGGGGGGAGTTACAATGAGCAGTTCTTC
cdr3_aa: CASSSLGGSYNEQFF
clone_size: few
j_call: TRBJ2-1
v_call: TRBV11-2
d_call: TRBD2

cdr3_nt: TGTGCCAGCCTGTCGGGAGCTAGGGCAGATACGCAGTATTTT
cdr3_aa: CASLSGARADTQYF
clone_size: -
j_call: TRBJ2-3
v_call: TRBV2
d_call: -

cdr3_nt: TGTGCCAGCAGCTTAGCGCCAGGGTATAGCAATCAGCCCCAGCATTTT
cdr3_aa: CASSLAPGYSNQPQHF
clone_size: -
j_call: TRBJ1-5
v_call: TRBV7-2
d_call: -

cdr3_nt: TGTGCCAGCAGCCAAGCATCCCAGGGGGATGAGCAGTTCTTC
cdr3_aa: CASSQASQGDEQFF
clone_size: -
j_call: TRBJ2-1
v_call: TRBV4-2
d_call: TRBD1

cdr3_nt: TGTGCCAGCAGCAAATCGACAGCATATGCAACTAATGAAAAACTGTTTTTT
cdr3_aa: CASSKSTAYATNEKLFF
clone_size: -
j_call: TRBJ1-4
v_call: TRBV7-9
d_call: -

cdr3_nt: TGTGCCAGCAGTTTCATGGACGGGGAGCTGTTTTTT
cdr3_aa: CASSFMDGELFF
clone_size: -
j_call: TRBJ2-2
v_call: TRBV12-3/TRBV12-4
d_call: -

cdr3_nt: TGTGCCAGCAGTGAAGTGGGGATCTCTGGAAACACCATATATTTT
cdr3_aa: CASSEVGISGNTIYF
clone_size: -
j_call: TRBJ1-3
v_call: TRBV6-1
d_call: -

cdr3_nt: TGTGCCAGCAGTTTCAGGACTAGCGGGGGGGCCGGGGAGCTGTTTTTT
cdr3_aa: CASSFRTSGGAGELFF
clone_size: -
j_call: TRBJ2-2
v_call: TRBV6-2/TRBV6-3
d_call: TRBD2

cdr3_nt: TGTGCCACCAGTGATCCGTACAGGAACACCGGGGAGCTGTTTTTT
cdr3_aa: CATSDPYRNTGELFF
clone_size: -
j_call: TRBJ2-2
v_call: TRBV24-1
d_call: -

cdr3_nt: TGTGCCAGCTCACCACCGCTAACGCCCGCCGGCACCGGGGAGCTGTTTTTT
cdr3_aa: CASSPPLTPAGTGELFF
clone_size: -
j_call: TRBJ2-2
v_call: TRBV18
d_call: -

cdr3_nt: TGTGCCAGCAGCTTAAGTAGTGGGAGCTCCTACGAGCAGTACTTC
cdr3_aa: CASSLSSGSSYEQYF
clone_size: once
j_call: TRBJ2-7
v_call: TRBV7-2
d_call: -

cdr3_nt: TGTGCCAGCAGCAGGCGCCTAGCGGGGGGACAAAACATTCAGTACTTC
cdr3_aa: CASSRRLAGGQNIQYF
clone_size: once
j_call: TRBJ2-4
v_call: TRBV7-9
d_call: TRBD2

cdr3_nt: TGTGCCAGCAGTGAAGATCCAGGGAGGATCTACGAGCAGTACTTC
cdr3_aa: CASSEDPGRIYEQYF
clone_size: -
j_call: TRBJ2-7
v_call: TRBV6-1
d_call: -

cdr3_nt: TGTGCCAGCGCCGGGACACTCTCCTACGAGCAGTACTTC
cdr3_aa: CASAGTLSYEQYF
clone_size: once
j_call: TRBJ2-7
v_call: TRBV27
d_call: -

cdr3_nt: TGTGCCAGCAGCTTTGACACTAGCGGGAGGATCGGGCAAGAGACCCAGTACTTC
cdr3_aa: CASSFDTSGRIGQETQYF
clone_size: once
j_call: TRBJ2-5
v_call: TRBV7-9
d_call: TRBD2

cdr3_nt: TGTGCCAGCAGTAGCCCGGACAGGGGAGCCTACGAGCAGTACTTC
cdr3_aa: CASSSPDRGAYEQYF
clone_size: few
j_call: TRBJ2-7
v_call: TRBV27
d_call: TRBD1

cdr3_nt: TGTGCCAGTAGTTATCGGGGTAATAGCAATCAGCCCCAGCATTTT
cdr3_aa: CASSYRGNSNQPQHF
clone_size: -
j_call: TRBJ1-5
v_call: TRBV19
d_call: -

cdr3_nt: TGTGCCAGCTCCGGACAGGGAAAAGAAAAACTGTTTTTT
cdr3_aa: CASSGQGKEKLFF
clone_size: once
j_call: TRBJ1-4
v_call: TRBV18
d_call: TRBD1

cdr3_nt: TGTGCCAGTAGCCAGACAGGGCGGTTCAATAAGCAGTTCTTC
cdr3_aa: CASSQTGRFNKQFF
clone_size: -
j_call: TRBJ2-1
v_call: TRBV19
d_call: TRBD1

cdr3_nt: TGTGCCAGCAGCGCCCCCGTACGGGAGGGCACAGATACGCAGTATTTT
cdr3_aa: CASSAPVREGTDTQYF
clone_size: -
j_call: TRBJ2-3
v_call: TRBV3-1/TRBV3-2
d_call: TRBD2

cdr3_nt: TGCGCCAGCGCCGGCAGGGCGTCAGGCTCCTACAATGAGCAGTTCTTC
cdr3_aa: CASAGRASGSYNEQFF
clone_size: once
j_call: TRBJ2-1
v_call: TRBV5-1
d_call: -

cdr3_nt: TGCGCCAGCAGCTCGGGAGGCGTGTATGAGCAGTTCTTC
cdr3_aa: CASSSGGVYEQFF
clone_size: -
j_call: TRBJ2-1
v_call: TRBV5-1
d_call: TRBD2

cdr3_nt: TGTGCCAGCAGCTCGTGGACCCTTAGCACAGATACGCAGTATTTT
cdr3_aa: CASSSWTLSTDTQYF
clone_size: -
j_call: TRBJ2-3
v_call: TRBV7-8
d_call: -

cdr3_nt: TGCGCCAGCAGCTTGGTGTCCAACTCCTACAATGAGCAGTTCTTC
cdr3_aa: CASSLVSNSYNEQFF
clone_size: -
j_call: TRBJ2-1
v_call: TRBV5-1
d_call: -

cdr3_nt: TGTGCCACCAGCAACGACAGGGCCCGGGAACGCTACACCTTC
cdr3_aa: CATSNDRARERYTF
clone_size: -
j_call: TRBJ1-2
v_call: TRBV15
d_call: TRBD1

cdr3_nt: TGTGCCATCAGGGATAGCGGGGGCCAAGAGACCCAGTACTTC
cdr3_aa: CAIRDSGGQETQYF
clone_size: -
j_call: TRBJ2-5
v_call: TRBV10-3
d_call: TRBD2

cdr3_nt: TGTGCCAGCACTGGGACAGCGAACACTGAAGCTTTCTTT
cdr3_aa: CASTGTANTEAFF
clone_size: -
j_call: TRBJ1-1
v_call: TRBV6-5
d_call: TRBD1

cdr3_nt: TGTGCCAGCAGCTTCGCGACCGGGGAGACCCAGTACTTC
cdr3_aa: CASSFATGETQYF
clone_size: -
j_call: TRBJ2-5
v_call: TRBV7-8
d_call: -

cdr3_nt: TGTGCCAGCAGCTTAGTACGGGGTAGGGGTCACGGGGAGCTGTTTTTT
cdr3_aa: CASSLVRGRGHGELFF
clone_size: -
j_call: TRBJ2-2
v_call: TRBV11-2
d_call: -

cdr3_nt: TGTGCCAGCAGCCGGGACAGGGGAGCGCAAGAGACCCAGTACTTC
cdr3_aa: CASSRDRGAQETQYF
clone_size: -
j_call: TRBJ2-5
v_call: TRBV2
d_call: TRBD1

cdr3_nt: TGTGCCAGCAGTTTCCGTGGGGCCCCCTATGGCTACACCTTC
cdr3_aa: CASSFRGAPYGYTF
clone_size: -
j_call: TRBJ1-2
v_call: TRBV28
d_call: -

cdr3_nt: TGTGCCACCAGCCCGGTGACAGGGGGCCTTGAGACCCAGTACTTC
cdr3_aa: CATSPVTGGLETQYF
clone_size: -
j_call: TRBJ2-5
v_call: TRBV15
d_call: TRBD1

cdr3_nt: TGTGCCAGCAGCTTTGGAGCTGCTAGCAATCAGCCCCAGCATTTT
cdr3_aa: CASSFGAASNQPQHF
clone_size: -
j_call: TRBJ1-5
v_call: TRBV7-2
d_call: -

cdr3_nt: TGCAGCGTTGAAAGGACTAGTGAGGATACGCAGTATTTT
cdr3_aa: CSVERTSEDTQYF
clone_size: -
j_call: TRBJ2-3
v_call: TRBV29-1
d_call: TRBD2

cdr3_nt: TGTGCCAGTAGTAGTGACAGCGGTAGCAATCAGCCCCAGCATTTT
cdr3_aa: CASSSDSGSNQPQHF
clone_size: -
j_call: TRBJ1-5
v_call: TRBV19
d_call: -

cdr3_nt: TGTGCCAGCAGTTACGTTGTGTCCAACACTGAAGCTTTCTTT
cdr3_aa: CASSYVVSNTEAFF
clone_size: -
j_call: TRBJ1-1
v_call: TRBV6-5
d_call: -